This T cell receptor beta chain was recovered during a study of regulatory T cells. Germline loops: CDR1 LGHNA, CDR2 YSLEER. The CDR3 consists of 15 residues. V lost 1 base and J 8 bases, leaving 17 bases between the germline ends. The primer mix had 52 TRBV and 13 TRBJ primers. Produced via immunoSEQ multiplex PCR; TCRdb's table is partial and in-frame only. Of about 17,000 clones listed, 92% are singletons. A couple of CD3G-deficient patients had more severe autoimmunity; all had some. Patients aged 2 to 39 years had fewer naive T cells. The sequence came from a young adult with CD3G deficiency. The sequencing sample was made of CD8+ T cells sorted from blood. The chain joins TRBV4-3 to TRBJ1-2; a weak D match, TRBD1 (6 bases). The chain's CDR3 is CASSQVLEGGRGYTF. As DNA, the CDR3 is TGCGCCAGCAGCCAAGTCCTCGAGGGGGGACGCGGCTACACCTTC.